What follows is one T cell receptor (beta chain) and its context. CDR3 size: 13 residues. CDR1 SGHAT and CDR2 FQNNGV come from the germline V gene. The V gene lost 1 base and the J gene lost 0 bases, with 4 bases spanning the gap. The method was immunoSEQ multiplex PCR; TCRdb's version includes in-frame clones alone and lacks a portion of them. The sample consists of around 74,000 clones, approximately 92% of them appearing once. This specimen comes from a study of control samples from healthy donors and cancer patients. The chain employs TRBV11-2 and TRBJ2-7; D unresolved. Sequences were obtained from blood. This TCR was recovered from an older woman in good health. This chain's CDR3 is CASSLASSYEQYF. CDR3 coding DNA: TGTGCCAGCAGCTTAGCCAGCTCCTACGAGCAGTACTTC.